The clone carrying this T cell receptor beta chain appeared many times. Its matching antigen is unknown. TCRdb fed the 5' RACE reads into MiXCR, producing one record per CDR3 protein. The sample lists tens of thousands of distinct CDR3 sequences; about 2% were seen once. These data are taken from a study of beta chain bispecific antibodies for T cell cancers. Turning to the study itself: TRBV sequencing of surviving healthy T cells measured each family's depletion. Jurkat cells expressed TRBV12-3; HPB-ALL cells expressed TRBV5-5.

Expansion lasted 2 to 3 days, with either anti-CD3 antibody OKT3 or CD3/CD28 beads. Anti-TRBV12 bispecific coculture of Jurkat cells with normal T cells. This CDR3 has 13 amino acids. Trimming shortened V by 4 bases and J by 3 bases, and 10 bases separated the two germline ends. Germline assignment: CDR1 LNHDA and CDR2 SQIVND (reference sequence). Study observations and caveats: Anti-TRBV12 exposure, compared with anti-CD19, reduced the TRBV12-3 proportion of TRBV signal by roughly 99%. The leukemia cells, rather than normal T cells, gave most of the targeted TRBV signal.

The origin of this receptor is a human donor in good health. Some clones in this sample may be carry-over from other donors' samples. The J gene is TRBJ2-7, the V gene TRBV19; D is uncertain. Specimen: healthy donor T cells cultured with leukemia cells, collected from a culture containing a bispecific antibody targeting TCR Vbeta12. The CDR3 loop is CASSTGAFYEQYF. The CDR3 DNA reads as TGTGCCAGTAGTACTGGCGCGTTCTACGAGCAGTACTTC.